This passage covers 25 T cell receptor beta chains from one sample sequenced in a study of identical twins. TCRdb reanalysed the 5' RACE reads using MiXCR and keeps one entry per CDR3 protein. This table has 500,000 to 550,000 distinct CDR3 sequences, about 22% appearing once. These data were likewise used in another study, on yellow fever vaccine responses in identical twins.

The specimen was CD4+ T cells sorted from blood. Source of these receptors: a young woman in good health.

In its sample, this clonotype was seen a few times. The J gene is TRBJ2-7, the V gene TRBV20-1, with D uncertain. This CDR3 has 14 amino acids. Deletions cut 1 base from V and 3 bases from J, with 13 bases between. Germline CDR1 and CDR2: DFQATT and SNEGSKA (reference sequence). The CDR3 DNA reads TGCAGTGCTAGAGGAGCCCAGAAGAGCTACGAGCAGTACTTC. This translates into CSARGAQKSYEQYF.

The chain is built from TRBV6-5 and TRBJ2-5; the D gene is possibly TRBD2 (5 bases). V was shortened by 4 bases and J by 5 bases, with 14 bases between the two germline ends. Per the germline V gene, CDR1 is MNHEY and CDR2 is SVGAGI. This CDR3 is built from 14 residues. The CDR3 DNA reads TGTGCCAGCAGTTCCAAGACTGAGCGGGAGACCCAGTACTTC. It codes for CASSSKTERETQYF.

This rearrangement joins TRBV28 to TRBJ2-1, with D possibly being TRBD2 (5 bases). Germline V gene sequence: CDR1 MDHEN, CDR2 SYDVKM. This CDR3 comprises 15 residues. V lost 6 bases to trimming and J lost 5 bases, with 17 bases between them. The CDR3 region is CASSTFERRDNEQFF. The CDR3 DNA reads as TGTGCCAGCAGCACCTTTGAACGGCGGGACAATGAGCAGTTCTTC. Full variable domain (rest looked up from reference TRBV28 and TRBJ2-1): DVKVTQSSRYLVKRTGEKVFLECVQDMDHENMFWYRQDPGLGLRLIYFSYDVKMKEKGDIPEGYSVSREKKERFSLILESASTNQTSMYLCASSTFERRDNEQFFGPGTRLTVL.

This clonotype has a handful of counts. The chain joins TRBV19 to TRBJ1-5; perhaps TRBD1 as D (6 bases). CDR1 is LNHDA and CDR2 is SQIVND in the germline V gene (reference sequence). V lost 6 bases to trimming and J lost 2 bases, with 11 bases between them. The CDR3 extends over 14 amino acids. The CDR3, as DNA: TGTGCCAGTAGCCGGGGGGCAGGCAATCAGCCCCAGCATTTT. Protein sequence: CASSRGAGNQPQHF.

This clonotype was counted a few times. The chain is built from TRBV4-1 and TRBJ2-5; D ambiguous. V lost 0 bases and J lost 9, with 14 bases in between. The CDR3 totals 14 residues. CDR1 and CDR2 from the germline V gene are MGHRA and YSYEKL. The chain's CDR3 is CASSQDIQGFPQYF. The CDR3 DNA follows: TGCGCCAGCAGCCAAGATATTCAAGGCTTCCCCCAGTACTTC.

For the CDR3, the DNA is TGTGCCAGCAGCCGACGACAGGGGTGGAATGAGCAGTTCTTC. It specifies CASSRRQGWNEQFF. The chain joins TRBV5-6 to TRBJ2-1, with TRBD1 identical over 8 bases. V was clipped by 4 bases and J by 7 bases; unmatched bases: 7. Germline V gene data show CDR1 as SGHDT and CDR2 as YYEEEE. The CDR3 runs to 14 residues.

The chain uses TRBV9 and TRBJ2-1; D is perhaps TRBD2 (6 bases). Per the germline V gene, CDR1 is SGDLS and CDR2 is YYNGEE. Trimming removed 0 bases at V and 6 bases at J, with 16 bases between. The CDR3 sequence is 16 residues long. The chain's CDR3 is CASSVVPGALLNEQFF. In nucleotides, the CDR3 is TGTGCCAGCAGCGTAGTGCCGGGAGCCTTGCTCAATGAGCAGTTCTTC.

J is TRBJ2-3 and V is TRBV2; 8 nucleotides align to TRBD1. Germline lookup yields CDR1 SNHLY and CDR2 FYNNEI. Unmatched junction bases numbered 4, after V lost 6 bases and J lost 8 bases. CDR3 length equals 12 residues. CDR3: CASRNTGGTQYF. CDR3 nucleotides: TGTGCCAGCAGAAACACAGGGGGTACGCAGTATTTT.

This clonotype was counted a few times. This chain links TRBV18 with TRBJ2-7; possibly TRBD1 or TRBD2 for D (5 bases each). CDR1 is KGHSH and CDR2 is LQKENI in the germline V gene. Trimming left V 1 base short and J 3 bases short, with 10 bases between. This CDR3 region has 14 residues. CDR3 sequence: CASSPRDGNYEQYV. CDR3 in DNA: TGTGCCAGCTCACCACGGGACGGGAACTACGAGCAGTACGTC.

This clonotype was seen a handful of times. This chain joins TRBV12-3 or TRBV12-4 and TRBJ2-2; 8 nucleotides match TRBD2. V lost 2 bases to trimming and J lost 3 bases; unmatched junction nucleotides: 17. CDR3 length: 20 amino acids. CDR3 sequence reads: CASSLPTRGGLARDTGELFF. The CDR3 region has the DNA TGTGCCAGCAGTTTACCCACCCGAGGCGGACTAGCTCGAGACACCGGGGAGCTGTTTTTT.

The chain is built from TRBV6-5 and TRBJ1-6; no firm D call. Germline loops: CDR1 MNHEY, CDR2 SVGAGI. V was clipped by 2 bases and J by 8 bases, with 10 bases between them. The CDR3 has 14 residues. The CDR3 nucleotides read TGTGCCAGCAGTTACACTGGGTCCTATTCACCCCTCCACTTT. It specifies CASSYTGSYSPLHF.

The table lists this clonotype with a few counts. The J gene is TRBJ2-1, the V gene TRBV12-3 or TRBV12-4; the match to TRBD2 covers 9 bases. The trim removed 9 bases at V and 5 bases at J, leaving 8 bases unmatched. This CDR3 comprises 14 residues. CDR3 DNA sequence: TGTGCCAGTGGCGGGAGGGGACCCAACAATGAGCAGTTCTTC. Translation gives CASGGRGPNNEQFF.

This clonotype occurred a few times. The CDR3 coding sequence is TGTGCCAGCAGTTCCGGGACAGGGGCGGGTCAGCCCCAGCATTTT. This gives the protein CASSSGTGAGQPQHF. The chain is built from TRBV27 and TRBJ1-5; 10 nucleotides align to TRBD1. After removal of 4 bases from V and 6 bases from J, the junction contained 6 bases not matched to a gene. The CDR3 has 15 residues. The germline V gene has CDR1 MNHEY and CDR2 SMNVEV (reference sequence).

This clonotype occurred many times. V and J are TRBV5-1 and TRBJ2-3; 8 nucleotides agree with TRBD2. The length of the CDR3 is 16 residues. Germline CDR1 is SGHRS and CDR2 is YFSETQ. Trimming cost V 4 bases and J 6 bases; bases outside gene matches: 13. DNA for the CDR3: TGCGCCAGCAGCCCCGAATTAGCGGGGCCCGGGGATACGCAGTATTTT. Its protein product is CASSPELAGPGDTQYF.

CDR3: CASTGSPRGTEAFF. The DNA for the CDR3 is TGTGCCAGCACCGGATCTCCAAGGGGCACTGAAGCTTTCTTT. The rearrangement joins TRBV7-9 to TRBJ1-1; weak D call: TRBD1 (5 bases). Trimming shortened V by 7 bases and J by 4 bases, and 16 bases separated the two germline ends. Germline values: CDR1 SEHNR, CDR2 FQNEAQ (reference sequence). The CDR3 has 14 residues. Drawing the rest from reference TRBV7-9 and TRBJ1-1, the complete variable domain is DTGVSQNPRHKITKRGQNVTFRCDPISEHNRLYWYRQTLGQGPEFLTYFQNEAQLEKSRLLSDRFSAERPKGSFSTLEIQRTEQGDSAMYLCASTGSPRGTEAFFGQGTRLTVV.

This clonotype came up a few times. V and J are TRBV3-1 and TRBJ1-5, with unresolved D. The CDR3 is 16 residues long. CDR1 is LGHDT, CDR2 YNNKEL, per germline (reference sequence). Trimming removed 4 bases at V and 2 bases at J, with 15 bases between. The CDR3 here is CASSRTIGSGNQPQHF. DNA of the CDR3: TGTGCCAGCAGCCGCACTATCGGGTCGGGCAATCAGCCCCAGCATTTT.

J is TRBJ2-2 and V is TRBV28; D gene unclear. The CDR3 extends over 16 amino acids. CDR1 and CDR2 from the germline V gene are MDHEN and SYDVKM. Trimming pared 6 bases from V and 1 base from J, leaving 15 bases between. The CDR3 region has the DNA TGTGCCAGCAGACCCCCTACAAACCTGAACACCGGGGAGCTGTTTTTT. It encodes CASRPPTNLNTGELFF.

V is TRBV20-1 and J is TRBJ2-7; D is perhaps TRBD2 (6 bases). CDR1 is DFQATT, CDR2 SNEGSKA, per germline (reference sequence). V shed 4 bases and J shed 0 bases, with 10 bases lying between them. The CDR3 consists of 13 residues. DNA of the CDR3: TGCAGTGCTACGGGGGAGAGCTCCTACGAGCAGTACTTC. Encoded protein: CSATGESSYEQYF.

This clonotype was observed a few times. The CDR3 spells CSATGTGYSNQPQHF. The CDR3 DNA reads as TGCAGTGCTACCGGGACGGGGTATAGCAATCAGCCCCAGCATTTT. The chain joins TRBV20-1 to TRBJ1-5, with D perhaps TRBD1 (5 bases). V was cut by 4 bases and J by 0 bases, with 13 bases left in between. The CDR3 totals 15 residues. The V gene's germline CDR1 is DFQATT and CDR2 SNEGSKA (reference sequence).

V gene TRBV4-1 combines with J gene TRBJ2-7; D possibly corresponds to TRBD2 (6 bases). V was shortened by 4 bases and J by 0 bases, with 16 bases between the two germline ends. The CDR3 totals 16 residues. Germline loops: CDR1 MGHRA, CDR2 YSYEKL. The CDR3 DNA sequence: TGCGCCAGCAGCCCCAACGGGAGAGGGAACTCCTACGAGCAGTACGTC. Translating gives CASSPNGRGNSYEQYV.

V usage is TRBV11-2 and J usage is TRBJ2-1, with TRBD1 matching 9 bases. Trimming at V came to 5 bases and at J to 7 bases, leaving 12 bases not matched to a gene. This CDR3 spans 16 amino acids. Germline-derived CDR1 and CDR2 are SGHAT and FQNNGV. CDR3 in DNA: TGTGCCAGCAGCCCTGCGGACAGGGGCAAAATTAATGAGCAGTTCTTC. It yields the protein CASSPADRGKINEQFF.

The V call is TRBV5-1, the J call TRBJ2-5; D is undetermined. Germline values: CDR1 SGHRS, CDR2 YFSETQ. V lost 0 bases and J 2 bases, leaving 14 bases between the germline ends. CDR3 size: 16 residues. For the CDR3, the DNA is TGCGCCAGCAGCTTGGCCGGCAGCTACTCTCAAGAGACCCAGTACTTC. Its translation is CASSLAGSYSQETQYF.

As for this clonotype: Sequence at one end of the junction differs from germline and may be a read error. The V gene is TRBV20-1, the J gene TRBJ2-1, with 7 positions matching TRBD1. CDR1 is DFQATT, CDR2 SNEGSKA, per germline (reference sequence). The length of the CDR3 is 10 residues. In DNA form, the CDR3 reads TGCAGTGCTAGGGCCGACAGGGTACTCTTC. As protein: CSARADRVLF.

This sequence joins TRBV5-1 and TRBJ2-3, with D perhaps TRBD2 (6 bases). From germline, CDR1 is SGHRS and CDR2 YFSETQ. The V gene lost 6 bases and the J gene lost 7 bases, with 15 bases spanning the gap. The CDR3 runs 13 residues. The CDR3 nucleotides read TGCGCCAGCAATTTGGAGGGGAAGTATACGCAGTATTTT. Translation: CASNLEGKYTQYF.

The rearrangement joins TRBV5-1 to TRBJ2-7; 8 bases match TRBD2. This CDR3 has 15 residues. Germline values: CDR1 SGHRS, CDR2 YFSETQ. Trimming took 4 bases from V and 0 from J; bases not matched to a gene: 6. Here the CDR3 reads CASSELAGPSYEQYF. The CDR3 bases are TGCGCCAGCAGCGAATTAGCGGGACCCTCCTACGAGCAGTACTTC.